The 19 T cell receptor beta chains listed next were all sequenced from one sample in a study of T cells in Graves' hyperthyroidism and ophthalmopathy. The investigators amplified TCR beta CDR3 regions from RNA transcripts. When the TCR CDR3 underwent first-round RT-PCR, the HTBI primer set was used. TCRdb processed the multiplex PCR reads anew with MiXCR; each CDR3 protein has one entry. The top ten hold under 55% of the sample, which has around 340,000 distinct CDR3 sequences, 21% seen once. The sample taken for sequencing was blood. These receptors all stem from a woman aged 45-59 years with Graves' hyperthyroidism.

This clonotype was detected ten times or more. The chain couples TRBV6-1 to TRBJ1-5, with D perhaps TRBD1 (6 bases). Trimming left V 6 bases short and J 2 bases short, with 17 bases between. This CDR3 comprises 16 residues. In germline, CDR1 is MNHNS, CDR2 SASEGT. The CDR3 DNA is TGTGCCAGCAGCGAACTCGAGGGGGATTGCAATCAGCCCCAGCATTTT. Its translation: CASSELEGDCNQPQHF.

The rearrangement uses TRBV10-3 and TRBJ2-3; the D gene is possibly TRBD2 (6 bases). Germline V CDR1 and CDR2: ENHRY, SYGVKD. The length of the CDR3 is 15 residues. V was pared by 3 bases and J by 3 bases, with 13 bases between. The CDR3 spells CAISDAGTQTDTQYF. CDR3 nucleotide sequence: TGTGCCATCAGTGATGCCGGGACTCAGACAGATACGCAGTATTTT.

The rearrangement links TRBV10-3 to TRBJ2-3; D call uncertain. The V end was cut by 5 bases, the J end by 2 bases, with 2 bases between. The germline CDR1 and CDR2 sequences are ENHRY and SYGVKD. This CDR3 is 11 amino acids long. DNA for the CDR3: TGTGCCATCAGTTTCACAGATACGCAGTATTTT. Protein: CAISFTDTQYF.

This clonotype was observed at least ten times. This rearrangement joins TRBV24-1 to TRBJ2-1; 10 bases fit TRBD1. The length of the CDR3 is 17 residues. V dropped 1 base and J dropped 2; count of bases not matched to a gene: 4. Germline CDR1 KGHDR, CDR2 SFDVKD. CDR3 nucleotides: TGTGCCACCAGTGATTTACCTGGACAGGGGGCCTACAATGAGCAGTTCTTC. Translated, it gives CATSDLPGQGAYNEQFF.

V is TRBV7-3 and J is TRBJ1-1, with D maybe TRBD1 (6 bases). The CDR3 sequence is 13 residues long. In germline, CDR1 is SGHTA, CDR2 FQGTGA. Trimming took off 4 bases at V and 4 bases at J, with 10 bases between the two ends. The CDR3 nucleotides are TGTGCCAGCAGCTCACAGGGAGCCACTGAAGCTTTCTTT. Translating gives CASSSQGATEAFF.

The rearrangement joins TRBV5-1 to TRBJ2-3; the D is unclear. Trimming left V 5 bases short and J 5 bases short, with 6 bases between. This CDR3 region has 11 residues. From germline, CDR1 is SGHRS and CDR2 YFSETQ. CDR3 sequence: CASRRGDTQYF. CDR3 sequence (DNA): TGCGCCAGCAGGCGAGGAGATACGCAGTATTTT.

The CDR3: CASSLQGFDYEQYF. Here the CDR3 DNA reads TGTGCCAGCAGCTTACAGGGTTTTGACTACGAGCAGTACTTC. The rearrangement joins TRBV7-2 to TRBJ2-7; D perhaps matches TRBD1 (5 bases). Germline V gives CDR1 SGHTA, CDR2 FQGNSA. Trimming left V 2 bases short and J 3 bases short, with 11 bases between. This CDR3 comprises 14 residues.

This clonotype was recorded at least ten times. The genes are TRBV28 and TRBJ2-3; D gene uncertain. In germline, CDR1 is MDHEN, CDR2 SYDVKM. Trimming took 7 bases from V and 4 from J, leaving 9 bases between them. The CDR3 is 12 residues long. The DNA for the CDR3 is TGTGCCAGCACCAAGAGGCCAGATACGCAGTATTTT. This sequence encodes CASTKRPDTQYF.

In this sample, this clonotype turned up many times. The rearrangement links TRBV13 to TRBJ2-5, with TRBD2 identical over 12 bases. Germline V gene lookup returns CDR1 PRHDT and CDR2 FYEKMQ (reference sequence). V was pared by 4 bases and J by 3 bases, with 0 bases of the junction left unmatched. The CDR3 is made up of 14 amino acids. This CDR3 reads CASSWTSGKETQYF. In nucleotides, the CDR3 is TGTGCCAGCAGCTGGACTAGCGGGAAAGAGACCCAGTACTTC.

This clonotype was seen repeatedly, ten times or more. This chain uses TRBV29-1 with TRBJ1-6, with 11 bases aligning to TRBD1. The trim removed 6 bases at V and 7 bases at J, leaving 2 bases unmatched. The CDR3 loop spans 13 amino acids. Germline values: CDR1 SQVTM, CDR2 ANQGSEA. The CDR3 coding sequence is TGCAGCGTGGGACAGGGGGTAAATTCACCCCTCCACTTT. Amino acids: CSVGQGVNSPLHF.

This clonotype was found many times. This chain connects TRBV6-1 to TRBJ1-5; D is unclear. Trimming shortened V by 7 bases and J by 10 bases, and 20 bases separated the two germline ends. Germline CDR1 and CDR2: MNHNS and SASEGT. This CDR3 is 14 amino acids long. Here the CDR3 DNA reads TGTGCCAGCAACAACGCCGGGCCCCGAGAACCCCAGCATTTT. It specifies CASNNAGPREPQHF.

This clonotype was found a few times. A read error may be the cause here, since a much bigger clone is one base away. The chain employs TRBV11-3 and TRBJ1-2; weak D call: TRBD1 (5 bases). Germline V CDR1 and CDR2: SGHNT, YENEEA. Trimming shortened V by 4 bases and J by 4 bases, and 22 bases separated the two germline ends. The CDR3 has 17 amino acids. CDR3 DNA: TGTGCCAGCAGCTCCCAGACCACAGGCGCCACTAGCTATGGCTACACCTTC. Translation: CASSSQTTGATSYGYTF. The full variable domain, completed using reference TRBV11-3 and TRBJ1-2, is EAGVVQSPRYKIIEKKQPVAFWCNPISGHNTLYWYLQNLGQGPELLIRYENEEAVDDSQLPKDRFSAERLKGVDSTLKIQPAELGDSAVYLCASSSQTTGATSYGYTFGSGTRLTVV.

At least ten counts were recorded for this clonotype. The chain employs TRBV6-1 and TRBJ2-7, with D unclear. V lost 9 bases to trimming and J lost 1 base, with 13 bases between them. The germline gives CDR1 MNHNS, CDR2 SASEGT. This CDR3 is 13 amino acids long. The CDR3 spells CASSITSSYEQYF. The CDR3 DNA reads as TGTGCCAGTTCCATAACCAGTTCCTACGAGCAGTACTTC.

This clonotype was recorded many times. The gene calls are TRBV6-5 and TRBJ2-7; D unclear. Germline CDR1 reads MNHEY; CDR2 reads SVGAGI. V dropped 1 base and J dropped 5 bases, with 15 bases sitting between them. CDR3 length equals 15 residues. This CDR3 reads CASSYYGPGRNEQYF. DNA of the CDR3: TGTGCCAGCAGTTACTACGGGCCCGGTCGGAACGAGCAGTACTTC.

This chain links TRBV29-1 with TRBJ2-2; TRBD2 matches at 8 bases. Trimming at V came to 5 bases and at J to 7 bases, leaving 6 bases not matched to a gene. Germline values: CDR1 SQVTM, CDR2 ANQGSEA. This CDR3 spans 13 amino acids. The CDR3 sequence: CSVRSGSGGELFF. CDR3 bases: TGCAGCGTTAGAAGCGGGAGCGGCGGGGAGCTGTTTTTT.

This clonotype was seen many times. The rearrangement joins TRBV18 to TRBJ2-5, with 7 bases lining up with TRBD1. This CDR3 has 15 residues. V dropped 3 bases and J dropped 7; count of bases not matched to a gene: 11. Germline V CDR1 and CDR2: KGHSH, LQKENI. The CDR3 loop is CASSPSSRQGVTQYF. Written as DNA, the CDR3 is TGTGCCAGCTCACCGTCTTCCCGACAGGGTGTGACCCAGTACTTC.

This clonotype has ten or more counts. The chain employs TRBV5-1 and TRBJ2-5; D unclear. The CDR3 runs to 14 residues. CDR1 is SGHRS, CDR2 YFSETQ, per germline. Trimming cost V 0 bases and J 0 bases, with 6 bases left between them. The CDR3 spells CASSLGRNQETQYF. The CDR3 region has the DNA TGCGCCAGCAGCTTGGGTCGGAACCAAGAGACCCAGTACTTC.

This clonotype was seen at least ten times. The chain carries TRBV7-2 and TRBJ2-7; 8 bases are a match to TRBD1. The germline gives CDR1 SGHTA, CDR2 FQGNSA. The CDR3 has 14 residues. Trimming at V came to 5 bases and at J to 5 bases, leaving 8 bases not matched to a gene. In DNA form, the CDR3 reads TGTGCCAGCAGCCCGCGACAGGGGAGGAACGAGCAGTACTTC. This gives the protein CASSPRQGRNEQYF.

At least ten counts were recorded for this clonotype. The V call is TRBV6-1, the J call TRBJ1-2; D is possibly TRBD1 (5 bases). Germline CDR1 and CDR2: MNHNS and SASEGT. V shed 5 bases and J shed 5 bases, with 12 bases lying between them. This CDR3 is built from 13 residues. The CDR3 sequence: CASSPGLIYGYTF. The CDR3 DNA sequence: TGTGCCAGCAGTCCGGGACTCATATATGGCTACACCTTC.